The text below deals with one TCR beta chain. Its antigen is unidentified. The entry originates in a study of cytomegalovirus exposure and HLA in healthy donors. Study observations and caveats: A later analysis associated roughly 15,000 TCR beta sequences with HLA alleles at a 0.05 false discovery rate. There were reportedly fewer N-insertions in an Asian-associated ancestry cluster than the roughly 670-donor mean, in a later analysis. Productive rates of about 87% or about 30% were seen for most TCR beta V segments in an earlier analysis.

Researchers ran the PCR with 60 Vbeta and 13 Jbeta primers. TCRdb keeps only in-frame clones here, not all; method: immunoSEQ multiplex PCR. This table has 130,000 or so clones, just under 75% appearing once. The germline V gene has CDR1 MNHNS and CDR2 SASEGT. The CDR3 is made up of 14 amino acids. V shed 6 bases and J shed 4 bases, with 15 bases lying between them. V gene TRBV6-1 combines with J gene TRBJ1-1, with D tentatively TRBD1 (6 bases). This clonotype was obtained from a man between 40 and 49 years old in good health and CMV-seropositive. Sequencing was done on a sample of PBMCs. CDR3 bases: TGTGCCAGCAGGGGAGGGGGGGCAGTCACTGAAGCTTTCTTT. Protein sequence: CASRGGGAVTEAFF.